The table lists the clone carrying this T cell receptor beta chain with a count of one. Its antigen is still unknown. Clones were sequenced by immunoSEQ multiplex PCR, and TCRdb holds only the in-frame ones, with some missing. The sample carries approximately 100,000 clones, about 88% recorded once. Per germline, CDR1 MNHEY and CDR2 SVGAGI. Trimming took 7 bases from V and 1 from J, leaving 13 bases between them. This CDR3 is 14 amino acids long. This sample stems from a study of T cell responses to AZD1222 COVID-19 vaccine. Study background: Second-dose recipients at about 4 or about 12 weeks were treated as one pooled group.

General observations from the study: Only a handful of AZD1222 recipients tested seropositive at baseline.

The receptor's source is an adult in good health. Material: peripheral blood, obtained on day 0 of AZD1222 vaccination. This rearrangement joins TRBV6-5 to TRBJ1-1, with D possibly TRBD1 on 6 matching bases. The CDR3 spells CASTLGGKNTEAFF. The CDR3 region has the DNA TGTGCCAGCACCCTGGGGGGCAAGAACACTGAAGCTTTCTTT.